These 25 T cell receptor beta chains originate from one sample sequenced in a study of shared clonotypes between healthy human individuals. CD8 cells regarded as naive lacked CD45RO, were positively chosen for CCR7, and omitted terminally differentiated effector memory CD45RA+ cells. Profiled with immunoSEQ multiplex PCR; TCRdb holds only in-frame clones, not every one. The profile shows just over 2,000,000 clones, less than 95% of them singletons. Sequencing was done on a sample of naive CD8+ T cells sorted from blood. The receptors come from a man between 18 and 35 years old in good health.

The chain couples TRBV5-4 to TRBJ2-7, with 8 positions matching TRBD2. V shed 3 bases and J 7 bases; nucleotides not matched to a gene: 15. Germline assignment: CDR1 SGHNT and CDR2 YYREEE (reference sequence). The CDR3 consists of 16 residues. CDR3 sequence: CASSSDPLAGFREQYF. CDR3 nucleotides: TGTGCCAGCAGCTCGGACCCGCTAGCGGGCTTTAGGGAGCAGTACTTC.

Remarks on this clone: The same CDR3 also results from other DNA sequences found in this sample. The rearrangement uses TRBV27 and TRBJ1-5, with D possibly matching TRBD1 (5 bases). Trimming removed 2 bases from V and 3 bases from J, with 8 bases in between. This CDR3 spans 14 amino acids. The germline CDR1 and CDR2 sequences are MNHEY and SMNVEV (reference sequence). The CDR3 reads CASSLQGINQPQHF. In DNA, the CDR3 is TGTGCCAGCAGTTTACAGGGAATCAATCAGCCCCAGCATTTT.

The V call is TRBV19, the J call TRBJ2-1; TRBD2 agrees at 14 bases. The germline CDR1 and CDR2 sequences are LNHDA and SQIVND (reference sequence). This CDR3 is built from 16 residues. V dropped 6 bases and J dropped 6; count of bases not matched to a gene: 7. The CDR3 DNA sequence: TGTGCCAGTAGAGGGACTAGCGGGGGCCATACCAATGAGCAGTTCTTC. Its protein is CASRGTSGGHTNEQFF. The variable domain in full, with the rest retrieved from reference TRBV19 and TRBJ2-1, is DGGITQSPKYLFRKEGQNVTLSCEQNLNHDAMYWYRQDPGQGLRLIYYSQIVNDFQKGDIAEGYSVSREKKESFPLTVTSAQKNPTAFYLCASRGTSGGHTNEQFFGPGTRLTVL.

The sample holds one count of this clone. V and J are TRBV11-1 and TRBJ2-2; unclear D gene. Between the trimmed V and J ends, which lost 5 bases and 1 base, there was a span of 14 bases. Per the germline V gene, CDR1 is SGHAT and CDR2 is FQDESV (reference sequence). This CDR3 is 16 amino acids long. The CDR3: CASSQDPDGNTGELFF. Here the CDR3 DNA reads TGTGCCAGCAGCCAAGACCCCGACGGGAACACCGGGGAGCTGTTTTTT.

The gene calls are TRBV4-3 and TRBJ2-7; D not certain. V dropped 0 bases and J dropped 2 bases, with 11 bases sitting between them. This CDR3 contains 15 residues. Germline-derived CDR1 and CDR2 are LGHNA and YSLEER. In DNA, the CDR3 is TGCGCCAGCAGCCAAGAAAAGACGGACGCCTACGAGCAGTACTTC. Translated, it gives CASSQEKTDAYEQYF.

The CDR3 sequence: CASSPLLAGELFF. DNA of the CDR3: TGCGCCAGCAGCCCCCTTTTGGCCGGGGAGCTGTTTTTT. The J gene is TRBJ2-2, the V gene TRBV4-1, with no clear D. Trimming took 4 bases from V and 6 from J, leaving 9 bases between them. This CDR3 is built from 13 residues. Germline CDR1 is MGHRA and CDR2 is YSYEKL.

The chain employs TRBV18 and TRBJ2-7; 10 bases are shared with TRBD1. V lost 3 bases to trimming and J lost 4 bases; unmatched junction nucleotides: 3. The CDR3 covers 14 residues. Germline assignment: CDR1 KGHSH and CDR2 LQKENI. The CDR3 DNA reads as TGTGCCAGCTCACCCGGGACAGGGGAGTACGAGCAGTACTTC. It yields the protein CASSPGTGEYEQYF.

This chain connects TRBV6-1 to TRBJ1-5, with D uncertain. Germline assignment: CDR1 MNHNS and CDR2 SASEGT. The CDR3 extends over 16 amino acids. Trimming shortened V by 4 bases and J by 5 bases, and 18 bases separated the two germline ends. CDR3 nucleotides: TGTGCCAGCAGTGGATCGTCGACGGACTGGGATCAGCCCCAGCATTTT. Encoded protein: CASSGSSTDWDQPQHF.

The V call is TRBV5-6, the J call TRBJ1-1; 9 bases map to TRBD1. V trimming: 5 bases; J trimming: 6 bases; junction bases outside the gene matches: 5. The CDR3 has 13 amino acids. The germline V gene encodes CDR1 SGHDT and CDR2 YYEEEE. The CDR3 sequence: CASRERQGAEAFF. The CDR3 DNA reads as TGTGCCAGCAGGGAACGACAGGGGGCTGAAGCTTTCTTT.

The chain combines TRBV27 with TRBJ2-1; 11 bases agree with TRBD2. There are 15 residues in the CDR3. The trim removed 2 bases at V and 9 bases at J, leaving 6 bases unmatched. Germline lookup yields CDR1 MNHEY and CDR2 SMNVEV (reference sequence). The CDR3 nucleotides read TGTGCCAGCAGTTTAAGTAGCGGGGGGGCGGGTGAGCAGTTCTTC. As protein: CASSLSSGGAGEQFF.

The chain is built from TRBV9 and TRBJ1-2, with no clear D. Germline CDR1 and CDR2: SGDLS and YYNGEE. The CDR3 loop spans 14 amino acids. The ends were cut back, 0 bases at V and 4 bases at J, with 10 bases in the middle. DNA for the CDR3: TGTGCCAGCAGCGTAGGCCAGGAGATCTATGGCTACACCTTC. Translated, it gives CASSVGQEIYGYTF. The variable domain in full, completed from reference TRBV9 and TRBJ1-2, reads DSGVTQTPKHLITATGQRVTLRCSPRSGDLSVYWYQQSLDQGLQFLIQYYNGEERAKGNILERFSAQQFPDLHSELNLSSLELGDSALYFCASSVGQEIYGYTFGSGTRLTVV.

This chain links TRBV7-2 with TRBJ1-3; perhaps TRBD1 as D (6 bases). This CDR3 region has 15 residues. Germline V gene lookup returns CDR1 SGHTA and CDR2 FQGNSA. V was trimmed by 7 bases and J by 7 bases, leaving 20 bases between them. This chain's CDR3 is CASTLTGDGRNTIYF. In DNA, the CDR3 is TGTGCCAGCACCTTGACAGGAGATGGGAGGAACACCATATATTTT.

The chain recombines TRBV7-3 with TRBJ1-1; D is uncertain. V was pared by 2 bases and J by 3 bases, with 10 bases between. CDR3 length equals 14 residues. Germline lookup yields CDR1 SGHTA and CDR2 FQGTGA. CDR3 sequence (DNA): TGTGCCAGCAGCTTAGGGCCAGCCGACACTGAAGCTTTCTTT. Its translation is CASSLGPADTEAFF.

As concerns this clone: The sample contains more than one DNA sequence encoding this CDR3. The J gene is TRBJ2-5, the V gene TRBV10-2; D uncertain. Germline CDR1 is WSHSY and CDR2 is SAAADI. The CDR3 runs 15 residues. With 0 bases removed from V and 2 bases from J, the gap between germline ends came to 10 bases. CDR3 amino acids: CASSESGGRQETQYF. The CDR3 region has the DNA TGCGCCAGCAGTGAGTCCGGCGGTAGACAAGAGACCCAGTACTTC.

The chain joins TRBV5-3 to TRBJ2-3; D may be TRBD2 (6 bases). Being an ORF, TRBV5-3 has a function that is uncertain. This CDR3 spans 17 amino acids. Deletions cut 2 bases from V and 3 bases from J, with 19 bases between. CDR3 region: CARSLCPGLMLTDTQYF. The CDR3 DNA is TGTGCCAGAAGCTTATGCCCGGGACTCATGCTAACAGATACGCAGTATTTT.

In regard to this clone: The sample contains more than one DNA sequence encoding this CDR3. CDR3 amino acids: CASSLVGGPTDTQYF. CDR3 coding DNA: TGTGCCAGCAGCTTAGTGGGGGGGCCGACAGATACGCAGTATTTT. The chain joins TRBV7-3 to TRBJ2-3; D possibly corresponds to TRBD2 (7 bases). V gave up 2 bases and J gave up 3 bases, with 12 bases separating them. The V gene's germline CDR1 is SGHTA and CDR2 FQGTGA. The CDR3 has 15 amino acids.

This clone was recorded once. The chain is built from TRBV10-2 and TRBJ2-5, with D possibly matching TRBD2 (5 bases). V lost 2 bases, J lost 7 bases, and 23 bases lay in between. The CDR3 totals 17 residues. The germline V gene encodes CDR1 WSHSY and CDR2 SAAADI. The CDR3 coding sequence is TGCGCCAGCAGTGAGCTCCTACTCGGCGAGGGATGGGGGACCCAGTACTTC. Its protein is CASSELLLGEGWGTQYF.

The CDR3 bases are TGTGCCAGCAGCGATCATTTTACCACAGGGGGCGAGCAGTACTTC. This translates into CASSDHFTTGGEQYF. The chain has TRBV7-8 and TRBJ2-7; 8 positions agree with TRBD1. J lost 6 bases, V lost 5 bases, and 12 bases had no gene match. Germline CDR1 is SGHVS and CDR2 is FQNEAQ. This CDR3 contains 15 residues.

This chain uses TRBV9 with TRBJ2-1, with D tentatively TRBD1 or TRBD2 (5 bases each). In germline, CDR1 is SGDLS, CDR2 YYNGEE. V was clipped by 4 bases and J by 2 bases, with 13 bases between them. The CDR3 consists of 15 residues. CDR3 sequence (DNA): TGTGCCAGCAGCCCGATGGGGGAGACCTACAATGAGCAGTTCTTC. The encoded protein is CASSPMGETYNEQFF.

The rearrangement joins TRBV6-5 to TRBJ2-1; no clear D gene. V lost 5 bases to trimming and J lost 8 bases, with 19 bases between them. Germline lookup yields CDR1 MNHEY and CDR2 SVGAGI. CDR3 length: 15 amino acids. CDR3 loop: CASSRINWPSDEQFF. The CDR3 nucleotides read TGTGCCAGCAGTCGTATAAATTGGCCGTCGGATGAGCAGTTCTTC.

Notes on this clone: Other nucleotide sequences in the sample specify the same CDR3. The chain employs TRBV13 and TRBJ1-1; D perhaps matches TRBD1 (6 bases). V was cut by 0 bases and J by 1 base, with 9 bases left in between. CDR1 and CDR2 (germline): PRHDT, FYEKMQ (reference sequence). This CDR3 is built from 15 residues. The CDR3 nucleotides read TGTGCCAGCAGCTTAGGGACAGGCCCGAACACTGAAGCTTTCTTT. Translation: CASSLGTGPNTEAFF.

This clone has a single count. The chain employs TRBV7-9 and TRBJ1-4, with a weak D call TRBD1 (5 bases). This CDR3 spans 19 amino acids. V was trimmed by 5 bases and J by 0 bases, leaving 22 bases between them. From germline, CDR1 is SEHNR and CDR2 FQNEAQ (reference sequence). CDR3: CASSPSKGRAVATNEKLFF. The CDR3 DNA is TGTGCCAGCAGCCCTTCAAAGGGCAGGGCGGTTGCAACTAATGAAAAACTGTTTTTT.

This clone showed up just a few times. The chain employs TRBV7-8 and TRBJ2-3, with 7 nucleotides matching TRBD2. The length of the CDR3 is 18 residues. The J segment lost 1 base and the V segment lost 1 base, leaving 11 bases of the junction unmatched. CDR1 is SGHVS and CDR2 is FQNEAQ in the germline V gene. The CDR3 region is CASSLVAGGRAGTDTQYF. CDR3 in DNA: TGTGCCAGCAGCTTAGTTGCTGGTGGGAGGGCCGGCACAGATACGCAGTATTTT.

This chain links TRBV30 with TRBJ1-1; D is perhaps TRBD1 (5 bases). The CDR3 spans 13 residues. Germline CDR1 and CDR2: GTSNPN and SVGIG (reference sequence). V was pared by 4 bases and J by 1 base, with 10 bases between. The CDR3, as DNA: TGTGCCTGGACCTGGGGGGGGAACACTGAAGCTTTCTTT. It specifies CAWTWGGNTEAFF.

The CDR3 loop reads CASSLDRVGANVLTF. The CDR3 nucleotides are TGTGCCAGCAGCTTGGACAGGGTCGGGGCCAACGTCCTGACTTTC. The rearrangement uses TRBV5-6 and TRBJ2-6, with D possibly being TRBD1 (6 bases). Trimming shortened V by 0 bases and J by 4 bases, and 8 bases separated the two germline ends. The germline gives CDR1 SGHDT, CDR2 YYEEEE. The CDR3 runs to 15 residues.